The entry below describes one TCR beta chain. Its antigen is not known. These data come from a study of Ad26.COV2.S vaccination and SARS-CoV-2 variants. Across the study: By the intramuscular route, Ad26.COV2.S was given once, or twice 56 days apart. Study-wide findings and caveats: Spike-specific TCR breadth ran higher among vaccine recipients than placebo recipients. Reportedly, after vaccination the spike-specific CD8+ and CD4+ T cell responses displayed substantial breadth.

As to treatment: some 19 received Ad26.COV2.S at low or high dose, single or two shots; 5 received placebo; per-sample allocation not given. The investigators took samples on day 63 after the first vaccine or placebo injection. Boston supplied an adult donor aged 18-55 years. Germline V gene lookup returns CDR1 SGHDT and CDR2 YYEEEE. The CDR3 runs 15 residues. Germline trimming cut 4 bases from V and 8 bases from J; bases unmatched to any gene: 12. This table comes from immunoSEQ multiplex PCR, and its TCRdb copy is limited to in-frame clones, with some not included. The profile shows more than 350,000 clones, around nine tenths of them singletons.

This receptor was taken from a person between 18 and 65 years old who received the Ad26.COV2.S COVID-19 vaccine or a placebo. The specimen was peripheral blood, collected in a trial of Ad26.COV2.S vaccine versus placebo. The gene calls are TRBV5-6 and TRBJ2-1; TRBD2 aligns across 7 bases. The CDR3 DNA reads TGTGCCAGCAGCCGGCTAGCGGCAGAGGTGTATGAGCAGTTCTTC. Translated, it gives CASSRLAAEVYEQFF.